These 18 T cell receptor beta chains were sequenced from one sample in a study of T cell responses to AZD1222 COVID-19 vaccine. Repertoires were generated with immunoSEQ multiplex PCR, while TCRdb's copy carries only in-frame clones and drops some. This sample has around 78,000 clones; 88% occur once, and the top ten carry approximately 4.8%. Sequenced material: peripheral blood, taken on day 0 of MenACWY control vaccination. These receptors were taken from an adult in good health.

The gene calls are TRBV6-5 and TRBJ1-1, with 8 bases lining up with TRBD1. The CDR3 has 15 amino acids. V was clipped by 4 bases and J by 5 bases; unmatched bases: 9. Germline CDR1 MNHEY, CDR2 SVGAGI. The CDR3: CASSFSGGEGTEAFF. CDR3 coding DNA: TGTGCCAGCAGTTTTTCAGGGGGCGAGGGAACTGAAGCTTTCTTT.

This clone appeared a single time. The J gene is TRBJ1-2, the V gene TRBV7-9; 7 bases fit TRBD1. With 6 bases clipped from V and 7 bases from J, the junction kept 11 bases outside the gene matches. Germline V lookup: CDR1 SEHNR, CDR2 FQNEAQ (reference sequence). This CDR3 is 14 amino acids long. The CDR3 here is CASRRDQGQSGYTF. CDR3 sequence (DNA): TGTGCCAGCAGACGAGACCAGGGACAGAGTGGCTACACCTTC.

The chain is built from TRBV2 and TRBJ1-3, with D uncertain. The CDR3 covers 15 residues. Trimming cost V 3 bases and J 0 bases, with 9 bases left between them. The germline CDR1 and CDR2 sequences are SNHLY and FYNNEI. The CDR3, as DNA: TGTGCCAGCAGTGATAAGGCCCTCTCTGGAAACACCATATATTTT. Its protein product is CASSDKALSGNTIYF.

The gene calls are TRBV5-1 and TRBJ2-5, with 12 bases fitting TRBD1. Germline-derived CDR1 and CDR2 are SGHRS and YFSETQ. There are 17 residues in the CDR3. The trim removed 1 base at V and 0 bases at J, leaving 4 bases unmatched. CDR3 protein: CASSLSGTGGYQETQYF. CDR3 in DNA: TGCGCCAGCAGCTTGTCCGGGACAGGGGGCTACCAAGAGACCCAGTACTTC.

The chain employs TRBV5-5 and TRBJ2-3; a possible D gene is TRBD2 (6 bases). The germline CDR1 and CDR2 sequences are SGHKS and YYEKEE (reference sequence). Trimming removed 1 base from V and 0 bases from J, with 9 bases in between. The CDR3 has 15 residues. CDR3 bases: TGTGCCAGCAGCTTGACGGGACTTAGCACAGATACGCAGTATTTT. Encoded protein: CASSLTGLSTDTQYF.

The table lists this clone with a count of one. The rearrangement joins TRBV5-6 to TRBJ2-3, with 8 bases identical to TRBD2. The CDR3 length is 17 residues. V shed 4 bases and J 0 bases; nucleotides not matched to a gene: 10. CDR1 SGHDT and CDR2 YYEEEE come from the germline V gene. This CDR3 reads CASSPATSGASTDTQYF. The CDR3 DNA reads TGTGCCAGCAGCCCAGCAACTAGCGGTGCTAGCACAGATACGCAGTATTTT.

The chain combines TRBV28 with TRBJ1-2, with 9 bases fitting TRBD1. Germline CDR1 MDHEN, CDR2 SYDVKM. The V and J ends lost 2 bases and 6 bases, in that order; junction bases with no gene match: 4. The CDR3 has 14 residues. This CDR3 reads CASSLGQGRDGYTF. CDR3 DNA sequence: TGTGCCAGCAGTTTAGGACAGGGGAGAGATGGCTACACCTTC.

CDR3 nucleotide sequence: TGTGCCATCAGTGAGTCGCCAGGGGGCGGCGAGCAGTACTTC. The encoded protein is CAISESPGGGEQYF. The chain has TRBV10-3 and TRBJ2-7; 8 bases align to TRBD1. The CDR3 runs to 14 residues. Germline values: CDR1 ENHRY, CDR2 SYGVKD. Trimming at V came to 0 bases and at J to 6 bases, leaving 4 bases not matched to a gene.

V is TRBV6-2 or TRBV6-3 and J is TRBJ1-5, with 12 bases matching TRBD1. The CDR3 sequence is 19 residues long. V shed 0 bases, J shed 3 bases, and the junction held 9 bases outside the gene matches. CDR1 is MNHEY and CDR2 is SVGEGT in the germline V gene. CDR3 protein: CASSYSPGTGGPHNQPQHF. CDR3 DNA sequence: TGTGCCAGCAGTTACTCGCCCGGGACAGGGGGCCCCCACAATCAGCCCCAGCATTTT.

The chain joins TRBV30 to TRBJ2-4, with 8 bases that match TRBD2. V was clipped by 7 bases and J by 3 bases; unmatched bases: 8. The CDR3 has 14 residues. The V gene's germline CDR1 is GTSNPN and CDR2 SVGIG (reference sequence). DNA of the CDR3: TGTGCCTTTTGGACTAGCAACGTCAAAAACATTCAGTACTTC. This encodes CAFWTSNVKNIQYF. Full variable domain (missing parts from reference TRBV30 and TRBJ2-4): SQTIHQWPATLVQPVGSPLSLECTVEGTSNPNLYWYRQAAGRGLQLLFYSVGIGQISSEVPQNLSASRPQDRQFILSSKKLLLSDSGFYLCAFWTSNVKNIQYFGAGTRLSVL.

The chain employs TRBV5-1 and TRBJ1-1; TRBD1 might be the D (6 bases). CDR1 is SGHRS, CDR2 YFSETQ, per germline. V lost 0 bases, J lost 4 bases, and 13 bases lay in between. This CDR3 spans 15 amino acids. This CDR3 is CASSLEGGYGTEAFF. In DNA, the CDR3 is TGCGCCAGCAGCTTGGAAGGGGGTTATGGCACTGAAGCTTTCTTT. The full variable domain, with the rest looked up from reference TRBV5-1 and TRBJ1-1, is KAGVTQTPRYLIKTRGQQVTLSCSPISGHRSVSWYQQTPGQGLQFLFEYFSETQRNKGNFPGRFSGRQFSNSRSEMNVSTLELGDSALYLCASSLEGGYGTEAFFGQGTRLTVV.

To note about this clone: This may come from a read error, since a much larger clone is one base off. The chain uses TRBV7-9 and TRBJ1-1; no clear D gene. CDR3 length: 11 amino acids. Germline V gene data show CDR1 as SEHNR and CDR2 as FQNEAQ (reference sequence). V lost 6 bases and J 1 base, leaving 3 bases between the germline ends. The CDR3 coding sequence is TGTGCCAGCAGTTCGAACACTGAAGCTTTCTTT. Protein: CASSSNTEAFF.

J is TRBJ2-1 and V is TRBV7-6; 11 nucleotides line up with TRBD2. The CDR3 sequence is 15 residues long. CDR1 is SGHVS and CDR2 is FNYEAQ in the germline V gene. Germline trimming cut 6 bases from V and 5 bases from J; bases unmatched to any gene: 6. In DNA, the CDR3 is TGTGCCAGCAGTCCCGGGACTAGCGGAAACAATGAGCAGTTCTTC. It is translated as CASSPGTSGNNEQFF.

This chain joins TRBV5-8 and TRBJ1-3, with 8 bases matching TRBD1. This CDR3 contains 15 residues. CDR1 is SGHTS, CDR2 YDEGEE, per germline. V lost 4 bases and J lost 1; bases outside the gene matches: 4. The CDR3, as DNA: TGTGCCAGCAGCCACCGGGACAGGTCTGGAAACACCATATATTTT. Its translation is CASSHRDRSGNTIYF. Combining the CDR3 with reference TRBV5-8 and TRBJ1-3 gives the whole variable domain EAGVTQSPTHLIKTRGQQATLRCSPISGHTSVYWYQQALGLGLQFLLWYDEGEERNRGNFPPRFSGRQFPNYSSELNVNALELEDSALYLCASSHRDRSGNTIYFGEGSWLTVV.

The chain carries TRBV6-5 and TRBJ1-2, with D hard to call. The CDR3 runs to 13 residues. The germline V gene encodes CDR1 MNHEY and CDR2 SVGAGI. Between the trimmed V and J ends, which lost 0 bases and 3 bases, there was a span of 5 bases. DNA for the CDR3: TGTGCCAGCAGTTACTCAGCTGACTATGGCTACACCTTC. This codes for CASSYSADYGYTF.

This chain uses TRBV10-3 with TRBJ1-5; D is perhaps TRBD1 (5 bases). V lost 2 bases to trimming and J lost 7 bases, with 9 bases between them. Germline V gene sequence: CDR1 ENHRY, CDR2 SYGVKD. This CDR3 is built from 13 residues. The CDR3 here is CAISETTGQPQHF. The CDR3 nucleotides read TGTGCCATCAGTGAGACTACAGGACAGCCCCAGCATTTT.

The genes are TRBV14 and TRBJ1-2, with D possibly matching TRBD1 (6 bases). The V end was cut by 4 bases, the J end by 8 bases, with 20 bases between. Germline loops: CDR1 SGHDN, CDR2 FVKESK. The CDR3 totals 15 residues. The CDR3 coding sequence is TGTGCCAGCAGCCGGAGCCCTACAGGGTTGAAGGGCTACACCTTC. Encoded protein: CASSRSPTGLKGYTF.

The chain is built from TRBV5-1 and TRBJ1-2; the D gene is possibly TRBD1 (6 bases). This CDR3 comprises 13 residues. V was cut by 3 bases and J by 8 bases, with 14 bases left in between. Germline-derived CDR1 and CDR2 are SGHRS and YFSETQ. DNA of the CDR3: TGCGCCAGCAGCTCGGGACAAGGGTTCGGCTACACCTTC. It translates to CASSSGQGFGYTF. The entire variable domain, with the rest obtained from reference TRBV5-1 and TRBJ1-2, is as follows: KAGVTQTPRYLIKTRGQQVTLSCSPISGHRSVSWYQQTPGQGLQFLFEYFSETQRNKGNFPGRFSGRQFSNSRSEMNVSTLELGDSALYLCASSSGQGFGYTFGSGTRLTVV.